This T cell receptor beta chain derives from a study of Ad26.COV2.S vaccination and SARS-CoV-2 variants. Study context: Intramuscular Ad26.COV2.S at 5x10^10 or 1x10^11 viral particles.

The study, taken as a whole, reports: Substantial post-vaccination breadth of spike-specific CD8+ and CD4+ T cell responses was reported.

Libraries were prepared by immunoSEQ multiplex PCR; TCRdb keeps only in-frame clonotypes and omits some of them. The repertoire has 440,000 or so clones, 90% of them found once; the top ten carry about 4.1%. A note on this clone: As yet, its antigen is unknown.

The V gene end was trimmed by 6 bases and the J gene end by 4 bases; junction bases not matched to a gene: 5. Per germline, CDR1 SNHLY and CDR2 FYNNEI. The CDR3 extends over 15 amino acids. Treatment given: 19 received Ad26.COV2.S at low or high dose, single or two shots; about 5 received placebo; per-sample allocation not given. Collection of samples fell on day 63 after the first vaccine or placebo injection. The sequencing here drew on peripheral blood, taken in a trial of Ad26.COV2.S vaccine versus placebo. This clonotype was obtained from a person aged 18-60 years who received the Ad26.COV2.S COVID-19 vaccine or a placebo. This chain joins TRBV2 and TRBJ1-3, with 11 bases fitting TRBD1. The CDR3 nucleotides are TGTGCCAGCAGCGCCTGGACAGGGGGCGGAAACACCATATATTTT. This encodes CASSAWTGGGNTIYF. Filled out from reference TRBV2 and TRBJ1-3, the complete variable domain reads EPEVTQTPSHQVTQMGQEVILRCVPISNHLYFYWYRQILGQKVEFLVSFYNNEISEKSEIFDDQFSVERPDGSNFTLKIRSTKLEDSAMYFCASSAWTGGGNTIYFGEGSWLTVV.